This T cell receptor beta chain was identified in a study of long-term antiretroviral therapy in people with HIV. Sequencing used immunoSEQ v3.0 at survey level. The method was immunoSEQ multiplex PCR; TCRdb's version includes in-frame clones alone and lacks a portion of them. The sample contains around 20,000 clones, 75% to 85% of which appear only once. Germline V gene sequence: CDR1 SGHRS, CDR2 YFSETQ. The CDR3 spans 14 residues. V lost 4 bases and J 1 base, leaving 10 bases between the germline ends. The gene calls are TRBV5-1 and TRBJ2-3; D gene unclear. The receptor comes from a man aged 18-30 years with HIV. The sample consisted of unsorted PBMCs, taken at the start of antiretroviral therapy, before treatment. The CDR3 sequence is CASSPFAGTDTQYF. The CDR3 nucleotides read TGCGCCAGCAGCCCCTTTGCCGGCACAGATACGCAGTATTTT.